This T cell receptor beta chain was captured in a study of blood T cell repertoires in COVID-19. TCRdb's table, derived via immunoSEQ multiplex PCR, lists solely in-frame clones and lacks some. The sample shows more than 300,000 clones, about nine tenths of them seen only once. V lost 2 bases, J lost 8 bases, and 3 bases stayed unmatched. The CDR3 consists of 14 residues. The germline CDR1 and CDR2 sequences are SEHNR and FQNEAQ (reference sequence). The sequenced sample consisted of PBMCs or T cells enriched from blood (not recorded which). The TCR originated in a woman younger than 30 who had recovered from COVID-19. This chain uses TRBV7-9 with TRBJ1-6; 7 bases fit TRBD1. CDR3 amino acids: CASSLTQGDSPLHF. For the CDR3, the DNA is TGTGCCAGCAGCTTAACGCAGGGGGATTCACCCCTCCACTTT.